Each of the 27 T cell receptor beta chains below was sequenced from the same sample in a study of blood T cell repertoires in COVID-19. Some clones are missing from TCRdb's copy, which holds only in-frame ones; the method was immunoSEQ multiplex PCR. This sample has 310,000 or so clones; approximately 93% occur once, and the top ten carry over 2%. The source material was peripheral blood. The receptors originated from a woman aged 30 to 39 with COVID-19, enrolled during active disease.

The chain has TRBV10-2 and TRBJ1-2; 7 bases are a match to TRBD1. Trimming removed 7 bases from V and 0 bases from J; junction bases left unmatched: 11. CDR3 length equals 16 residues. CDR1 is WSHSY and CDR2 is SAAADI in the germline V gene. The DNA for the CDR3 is TGCGCCAGCAATGACGGGGGACAGAAACCTAACTATGGCTACACCTTC. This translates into CASNDGGQKPNYGYTF.

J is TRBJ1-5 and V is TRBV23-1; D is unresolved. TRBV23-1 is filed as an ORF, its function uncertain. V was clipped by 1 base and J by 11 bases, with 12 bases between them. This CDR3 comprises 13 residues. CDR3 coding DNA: TGCGCCAGCAGTCAATTAGCTAGGGAGGCCCAGCATTTT. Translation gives CASSQLAREAQHF.

In DNA form, the CDR3 reads TGCGCCAGCAGCCAGGGACTCTCCTACAATGAGCAGTTCTTC. It yields the protein CASSQGLSYNEQFF. This sequence joins TRBV4-1 and TRBJ2-1, with D maybe TRBD2 (6 bases). The V end was cut by 3 bases, the J end by 0 bases, with 6 bases between. Germline-derived CDR1 and CDR2 are MGHRA and YSYEKL. The CDR3 is 14 residues long.

The CDR3 here is CASSYFNEQFF. The CDR3 DNA is TGTGCCAGCAGCTACTTTAATGAGCAGTTCTTC. V usage is TRBV2 and J usage is TRBJ2-1, with unresolved D. V was pared by 6 bases and J by 7 bases, with 7 bases between. The CDR3 is 11 amino acids. Germline CDR1 is SNHLY and CDR2 is FYNNEI.

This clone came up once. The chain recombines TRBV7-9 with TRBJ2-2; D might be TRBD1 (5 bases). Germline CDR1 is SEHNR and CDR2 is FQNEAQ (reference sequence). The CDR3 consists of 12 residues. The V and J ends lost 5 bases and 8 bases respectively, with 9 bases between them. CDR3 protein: CASSRGTGELFF. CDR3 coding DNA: TGTGCCAGCAGCAGGGGAACAGGGGAGCTGTTTTTT.

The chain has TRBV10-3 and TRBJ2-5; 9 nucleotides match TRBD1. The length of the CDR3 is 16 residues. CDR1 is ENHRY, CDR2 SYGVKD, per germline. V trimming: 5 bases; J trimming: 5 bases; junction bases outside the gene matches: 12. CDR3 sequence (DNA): TGTGCCATCAGTAGCCTACAGGGGGCAGGAGGGGAGACCCAGTACTTC. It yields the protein CAISSLQGAGGETQYF.

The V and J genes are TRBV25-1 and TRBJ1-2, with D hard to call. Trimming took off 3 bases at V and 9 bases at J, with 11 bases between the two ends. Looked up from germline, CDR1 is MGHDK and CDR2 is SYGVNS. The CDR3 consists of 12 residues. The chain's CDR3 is CASSDPFSSYTF. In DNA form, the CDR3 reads TGTGCCAGCAGTGATCCATTCAGTAGCTACACCTTC.

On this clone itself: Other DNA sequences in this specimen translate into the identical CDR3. The CDR3 protein is CASSGQGYEQYF. The CDR3 DNA follows: TGTGCCAGCAGTGGACAGGGCTACGAGCAGTACTTC. The chain recombines TRBV2 with TRBJ2-7, with TRBD1 matching 7 bases. CDR3 length equals 12 residues. From germline, CDR1 is SNHLY and CDR2 FYNNEI. Trimming removed 4 bases from V and 3 bases from J; junction bases left unmatched: 0.

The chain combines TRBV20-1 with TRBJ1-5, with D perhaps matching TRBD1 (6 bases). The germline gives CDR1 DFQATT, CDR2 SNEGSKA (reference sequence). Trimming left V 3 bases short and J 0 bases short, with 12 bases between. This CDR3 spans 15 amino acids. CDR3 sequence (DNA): TGCAGTGCTAGTTCTCCAGGGGATAGCAATCAGCCCCAGCATTTT. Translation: CSASSPGDSNQPQHF.

The CDR3 here is CASSFNSGSVAYEQYF. Written as DNA, the CDR3 is TGCGCCAGCAGCTTTAATAGCGGGAGCGTGGCCTACGAGCAGTACTTC. The chain links TRBV5-1 to TRBJ2-7; 9 nucleotides match TRBD2. Looked up from germline, CDR1 is SGHRS and CDR2 is YFSETQ. The CDR3 loop spans 16 amino acids. After removal of 2 bases from V and 2 bases from J, the junction contained 8 bases not matched to a gene.

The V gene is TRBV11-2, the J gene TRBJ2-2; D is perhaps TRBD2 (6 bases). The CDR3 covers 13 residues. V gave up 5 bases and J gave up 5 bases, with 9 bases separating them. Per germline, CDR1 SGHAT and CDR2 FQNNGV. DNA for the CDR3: TGTGCCAGCAGCCCCAGCGGGACCGGGGAGCTGTTTTTT. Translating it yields CASSPSGTGELFF.

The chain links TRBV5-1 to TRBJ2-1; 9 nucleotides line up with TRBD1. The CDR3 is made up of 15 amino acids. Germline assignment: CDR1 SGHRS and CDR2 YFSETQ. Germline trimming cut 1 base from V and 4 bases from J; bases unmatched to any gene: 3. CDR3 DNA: TGCGCCAGCAGCTTGACAGGGGGCACGTACAATGAGCAGTTCTTC. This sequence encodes CASSLTGGTYNEQFF.

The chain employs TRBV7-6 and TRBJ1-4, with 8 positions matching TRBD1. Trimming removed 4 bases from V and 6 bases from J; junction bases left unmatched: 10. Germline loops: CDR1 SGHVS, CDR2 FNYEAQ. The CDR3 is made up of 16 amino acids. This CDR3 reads CASSSLQAGQDEKLFF. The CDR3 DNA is TGTGCCAGCAGCTCCTTACAAGCGGGACAGGATGAAAAACTGTTTTTT.

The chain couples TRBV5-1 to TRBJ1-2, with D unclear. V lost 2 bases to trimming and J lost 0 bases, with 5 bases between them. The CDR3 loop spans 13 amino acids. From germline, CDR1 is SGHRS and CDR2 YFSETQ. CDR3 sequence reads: CASSFGANYGYTF. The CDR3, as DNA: TGCGCCAGCAGCTTTGGAGCTAACTATGGCTACACCTTC.

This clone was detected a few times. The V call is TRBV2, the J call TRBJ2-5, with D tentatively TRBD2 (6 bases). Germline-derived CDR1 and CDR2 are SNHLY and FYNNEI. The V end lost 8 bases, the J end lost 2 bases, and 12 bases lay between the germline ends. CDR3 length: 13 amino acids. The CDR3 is CASPAGSQETQYF. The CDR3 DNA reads TGTGCCAGCCCGGCGGGGTCACAAGAGACCCAGTACTTC.

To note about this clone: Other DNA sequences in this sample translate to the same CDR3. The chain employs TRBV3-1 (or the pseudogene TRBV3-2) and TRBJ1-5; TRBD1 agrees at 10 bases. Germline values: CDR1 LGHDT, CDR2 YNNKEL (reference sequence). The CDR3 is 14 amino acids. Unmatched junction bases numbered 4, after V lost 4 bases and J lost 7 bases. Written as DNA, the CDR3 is TGTGCCAGCAGCCTGACAGGGGGCGGGCAGCCCCAGCATTTT. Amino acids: CASSLTGGGQPQHF.

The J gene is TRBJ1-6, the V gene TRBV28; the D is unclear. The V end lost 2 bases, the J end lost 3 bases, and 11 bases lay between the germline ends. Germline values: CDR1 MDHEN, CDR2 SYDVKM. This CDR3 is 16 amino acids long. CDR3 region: CASSLRSGGYNSPLHF. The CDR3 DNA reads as TGTGCCAGCAGTTTACGCTCGGGAGGCTATAATTCACCCCTCCACTTT.

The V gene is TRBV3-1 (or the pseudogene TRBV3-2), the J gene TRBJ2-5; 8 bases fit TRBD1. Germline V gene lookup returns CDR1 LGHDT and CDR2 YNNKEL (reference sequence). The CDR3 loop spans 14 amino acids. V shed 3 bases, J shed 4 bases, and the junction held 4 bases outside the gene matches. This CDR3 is CASSHTGGLETQYF. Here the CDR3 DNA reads TGTGCCAGCAGCCACACAGGGGGGTTAGAGACCCAGTACTTC.

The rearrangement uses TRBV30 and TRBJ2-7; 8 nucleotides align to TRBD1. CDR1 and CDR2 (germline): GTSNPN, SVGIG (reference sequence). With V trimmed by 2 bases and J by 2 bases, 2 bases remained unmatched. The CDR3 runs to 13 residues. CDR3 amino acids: CAWSRGQAYEQYF. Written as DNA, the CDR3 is TGTGCCTGGAGTAGGGGACAGGCCTACGAGCAGTACTTC.

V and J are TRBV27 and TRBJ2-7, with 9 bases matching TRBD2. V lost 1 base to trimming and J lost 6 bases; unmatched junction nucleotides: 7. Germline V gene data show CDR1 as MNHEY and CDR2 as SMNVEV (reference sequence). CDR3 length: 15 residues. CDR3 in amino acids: CASSLLVAGEGEQYF. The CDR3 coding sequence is TGTGCCAGCAGTTTATTAGTAGCGGGAGAGGGCGAGCAGTACTTC.

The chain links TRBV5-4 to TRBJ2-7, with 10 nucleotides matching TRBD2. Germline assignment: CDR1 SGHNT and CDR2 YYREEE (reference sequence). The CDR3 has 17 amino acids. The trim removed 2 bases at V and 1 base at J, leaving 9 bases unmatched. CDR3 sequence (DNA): TGTGCCAGCAGCTTCAGTCGACTAGCGGGCTTTTCCTACGAGCAGTACTTC. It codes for CASSFSRLAGFSYEQYF.

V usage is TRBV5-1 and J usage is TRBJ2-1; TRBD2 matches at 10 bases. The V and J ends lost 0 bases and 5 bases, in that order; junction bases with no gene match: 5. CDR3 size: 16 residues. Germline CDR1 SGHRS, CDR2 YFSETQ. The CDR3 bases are TGCGCCAGCAGCTTGGCCCCGGGACTAGCGAACAATGAGCAGTTCTTC. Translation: CASSLAPGLANNEQFF. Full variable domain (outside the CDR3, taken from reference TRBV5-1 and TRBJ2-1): KAGVTQTPRYLIKTRGQQVTLSCSPISGHRSVSWYQQTPGQGLQFLFEYFSETQRNKGNFPGRFSGRQFSNSRSEMNVSTLELGDSALYLCASSLAPGLANNEQFFGPGTRLTVL.

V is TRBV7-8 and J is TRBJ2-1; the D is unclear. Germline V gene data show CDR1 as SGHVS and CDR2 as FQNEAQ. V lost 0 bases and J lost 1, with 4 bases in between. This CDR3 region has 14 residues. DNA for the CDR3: TGTGCCAGCAGCTTAGCTAGTTCCTACAATGAGCAGTTCTTC. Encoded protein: CASSLASSYNEQFF. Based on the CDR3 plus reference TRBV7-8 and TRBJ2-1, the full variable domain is GAGVSQSPRYKVAKRGQDVALRCDPISGHVSLFWYQQALGQGPEFLTYFQNEAQLDKSGLPSDRFFAERPEGSVSTLKIQRTQQEDSAVYLCASSLASSYNEQFFGPGTRLTVL.

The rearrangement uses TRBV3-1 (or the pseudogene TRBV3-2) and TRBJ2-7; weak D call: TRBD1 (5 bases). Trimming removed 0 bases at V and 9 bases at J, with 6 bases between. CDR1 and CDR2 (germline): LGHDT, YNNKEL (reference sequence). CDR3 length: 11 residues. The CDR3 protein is CASSQDQGQYF. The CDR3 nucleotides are TGTGCCAGCAGCCAAGATCAGGGGCAGTACTTC.

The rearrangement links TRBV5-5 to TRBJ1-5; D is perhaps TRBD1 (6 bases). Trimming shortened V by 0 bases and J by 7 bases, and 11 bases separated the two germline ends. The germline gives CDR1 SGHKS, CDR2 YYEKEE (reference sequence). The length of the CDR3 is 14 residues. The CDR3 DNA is TGTGCCAGCAGCTTGGTGGGGCAGGGGCAGCCCCAGCATTTT. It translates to CASSLVGQGQPQHF.

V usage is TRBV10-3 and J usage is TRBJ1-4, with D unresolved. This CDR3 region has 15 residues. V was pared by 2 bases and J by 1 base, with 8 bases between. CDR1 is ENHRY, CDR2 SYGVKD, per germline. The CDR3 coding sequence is TGTGCCATCAGTGAGAGCGGGGAAACTAATGAAAAACTGTTTTTT. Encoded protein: CAISESGETNEKLFF.

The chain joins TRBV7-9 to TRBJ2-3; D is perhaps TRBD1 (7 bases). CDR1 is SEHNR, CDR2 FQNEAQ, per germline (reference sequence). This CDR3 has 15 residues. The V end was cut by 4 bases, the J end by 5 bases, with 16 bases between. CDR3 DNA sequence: TGTGCCAGCAGCTCGCTACAGGGGAGGAGAGATACGCAGTATTTT. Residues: CASSSLQGRRDTQYF.